This T cell receptor beta chain was observed in a study of post-analysis software for immune sequencing data. Study-level points and caveats: Roughly five TRBV segments appeared more often in patients than in controls, and TRBV5-6, TRBV5-1 and TRBV20-1 were among these.

Remarks on this clonotype: Antigen unknown.

The germline V gene has CDR1 MNHEY and CDR2 SVGAGI. CDR3 length: 13 residues. Trimming took 0 bases from V and 5 from J, leaving 7 bases between them. cDNA libraries for TCR beta contained unique molecular identifiers. Via MiXCR, TCRdb re-called the PCR reads, giving one row per CDR3 protein. This sample has a few hundred thousand distinct CDR3 sequences, with around a third found just once. This sequence originates from a girl aged 10 to 17 with multiple sclerosis. What was sequenced was blood. J is TRBJ1-2 and V is TRBV6-5; D gene unclear. The DNA for the CDR3 is TGTGCCAGCAGTTACTCAAGTTCTTATGGCTACACCTTC. Its translation is CASSYSSSYGYTF.